Below are 24 T cell receptor beta chains sequenced from a single sample in a study of blood T cell repertoires in COVID-19. Measured with immunoSEQ multiplex PCR; TCRdb has only the in-frame clones, and not every one. The table shows hundreds of thousands of clones, with about 89% occurring only once. Input material: peripheral blood. These receptors were collected from a woman in her fifties or sixties with COVID-19, enrolled during active disease.

The rearrangement uses TRBV5-1 and TRBJ2-1, with 8 bases lining up with TRBD2. Trimming removed 3 bases from V and 0 bases from J; junction bases left unmatched: 11. Germline V lookup: CDR1 SGHRS, CDR2 YFSETQ. The CDR3 sequence is 18 residues long. The CDR3 region has the DNA TGCGCCAGCAGCTACCGCAGGCTAGCGGGTTCCTCCTACAATGAGCAGTTCTTC. Translated: CASSYRRLAGSSYNEQFF.

The J gene is TRBJ2-5, the V gene TRBV5-5, with a weak D call TRBD2 (6 bases). The germline V and J ends were trimmed by 3 bases and 5 bases, with 8 bases remaining between them. The germline CDR1 and CDR2 sequences are SGHKS and YYEKEE (reference sequence). The CDR3 length is 12 residues. CDR3 nucleotide sequence: TGTGCCAGCAGCTACGGAGGGGAGACCCAGTACTTC. This translates into CASSYGGETQYF.

The V call is TRBV7-6, the J call TRBJ2-7; 8 bases fit TRBD2. CDR1 and CDR2 from the germline V gene are SGHVS and FNYEAQ. The CDR3 length is 17 residues. Trimming at V came to 5 bases and at J to 3 bases, leaving 15 bases not matched to a gene. This CDR3 is CASSQPREGSTNYEQYF. DNA of the CDR3: TGTGCCAGCAGCCAACCCCGGGAGGGGTCTACCAACTACGAGCAGTACTTC.

This rearrangement joins TRBV27 to TRBJ2-1, with 10 bases identical to TRBD2. This CDR3 spans 16 amino acids. The V and J ends lost 7 bases and 1 base, in that order; junction bases with no gene match: 7. The germline V gene encodes CDR1 MNHEY and CDR2 SMNVEV (reference sequence). Here the CDR3 reads CASTPPSGSSYNEQFF. CDR3 nucleotide sequence: TGTGCCAGCACCCCACCTAGCGGGAGTTCCTACAATGAGCAGTTCTTC.

The rearrangement links TRBV5-1 to TRBJ1-4; a possible D gene is TRBD1 (5 bases). The CDR3 spans 14 residues. Per germline, CDR1 SGHRS and CDR2 YFSETQ. Trimming pared 0 bases from V and 4 bases from J, leaving 7 bases between. The DNA for the CDR3 is TGCGCCAGCAGCTTGGTTCAGGGTAATGAAAAACTGTTTTTT. This translates into CASSLVQGNEKLFF. The whole variable domain, remainder taken from reference TRBV5-1 and TRBJ1-4, is KAGVTQTPRYLIKTRGQQVTLSCSPISGHRSVSWYQQTPGQGLQFLFEYFSETQRNKGNFPGRFSGRQFSNSRSEMNVSTLELGDSALYLCASSLVQGNEKLFFGSGTQLSVL.

The chain has TRBV5-4 and TRBJ1-2; D is unresolved. CDR1 is SGHNT and CDR2 is YYREEE in the germline V gene (reference sequence). The CDR3 contains 14 residues. V dropped 2 bases and J dropped 3 bases, with 11 bases sitting between them. In DNA form, the CDR3 reads TGTGCCAGCAGCTTCCCCAGGAAAGACTATGGCTACACCTTC. This translates into CASSFPRKDYGYTF.

The V and J genes are TRBV7-9 and TRBJ1-1; no clear D gene. V was cut by 4 bases and J by 4 bases, with 10 bases left in between. CDR3 length: 13 residues. Germline CDR1 is SEHNR and CDR2 is FQNEAQ (reference sequence). This chain's CDR3 is CASSSLAATEAFF. CDR3 in DNA: TGTGCCAGCAGCTCCCTGGCGGCCACTGAAGCTTTCTTT.

In its sample, this clone was seen once. The gene calls are TRBV30 and TRBJ2-3; 9 nucleotides agree with TRBD2. This CDR3 spans 13 amino acids. Trimming removed 6 bases from V and 5 bases from J; junction bases left unmatched: 6. The germline V gene has CDR1 GTSNPN and CDR2 SVGIG (reference sequence). DNA of the CDR3: TGTGCCTGCCTCGCGGGGGGGGGAGATACGCAGTATTTT. Protein: CACLAGGGDTQYF.

The gene calls are TRBV9 and TRBJ2-1, with TRBD2 identical over 8 bases. The CDR3 has 13 residues. With 0 bases clipped from V and 9 bases from J, the junction kept 2 bases outside the gene matches. The V gene's germline CDR1 is SGDLS and CDR2 YYNGEE. The chain's CDR3 is CASSVGGTSEQFF. The CDR3 DNA sequence: TGTGCCAGCAGCGTAGGTGGGACTAGTGAGCAGTTCTTC.

The chain recombines TRBV5-4 with TRBJ1-1, with 7 bases identical to TRBD1. CDR1 and CDR2 (germline): SGHNT, YYREEE (reference sequence). The CDR3 has 18 residues. The V gene end was trimmed by 4 bases and the J gene end by 5 bases; junction bases not matched to a gene: 20. CDR3 protein: CASSPGPTGSHSGTEAFF. The CDR3 coding sequence is TGTGCCAGCAGCCCCGGACCGACAGGGAGCCACTCGGGTACTGAAGCTTTCTTT.

The chain uses TRBV4-2 and TRBJ2-7; 14 nucleotides align to TRBD2. CDR3 size: 18 residues. The ends lost 4 bases at V and 2 bases at J; junction bases unmatched: 10. From germline, CDR1 is LGHNA and CDR2 YNFKEQ. The CDR3, as DNA: TGTGCCAGCAGCCGGGGGGGACTAGCGGGAGTTGTAACCTACGAGCAGTACTTC. Translation: CASSRGGLAGVVTYEQYF.

The gene calls are TRBV3-1 (or the pseudogene TRBV3-2) and TRBJ1-6; the D gene is possibly TRBD1 (5 bases). The V and J ends lost 4 bases and 6 bases respectively, with 13 bases between them. There are 15 residues in the CDR3. Germline V lookup: CDR1 LGHDT, CDR2 YNNKEL (reference sequence). CDR3 residues: CASSLRTSLNSPLHF. The CDR3 nucleotides are TGTGCCAGCAGCCTAAGGACAAGTCTTAATTCACCCCTCCACTTT.

This clone has just one count. The chain is built from TRBV15 and TRBJ2-7, with D perhaps TRBD1 (5 bases). Trimming removed 1 base at V and 0 bases at J, with 25 bases between. Per the germline V gene, CDR1 is LNHNV and CDR2 is YYDKDF (reference sequence). This CDR3 comprises 20 residues. CDR3 protein: CATSRGDSPSSFSSSYEQYF. The CDR3 nucleotides are TGTGCCACCAGCAGAGGAGACAGTCCCTCAAGCTTTTCGAGCTCCTACGAGCAGTACTTC.

The chain combines TRBV13 with TRBJ1-5; D perhaps matches TRBD1 (5 bases). The V gene's germline CDR1 is PRHDT and CDR2 FYEKMQ (reference sequence). The CDR3 contains 15 residues. V was pared by 0 bases and J by 4 bases, with 10 bases between. The CDR3 DNA reads TGTGCCAGCAGCTTAGGACAGGAGCAAAATCAGCCCCAGCATTTT. It is translated as CASSLGQEQNQPQHF.

The J gene is TRBJ2-3, the V gene TRBV9; 11 nucleotides line up with TRBD2. V lost 4 bases, J lost 2 bases, and 6 bases stayed unmatched. The CDR3 covers 16 residues. Germline V CDR1 and CDR2: SGDLS, YYNGEE. The DNA for the CDR3 is TGTGCCAGCAGCACCGGGACTAGCGGACCCACAGATACGCAGTATTTT. Translation: CASSTGTSGPTDTQYF.

A single count supports this clone. V gene TRBV19 combines with J gene TRBJ2-7, with 13 bases that match TRBD2. Losses at the gene ends were 8 bases for V and 4 bases for J; bases not matched to a gene: 11. CDR3 length: 16 amino acids. Germline assignment: CDR1 LNHDA and CDR2 SQIVND (reference sequence). The CDR3, as DNA: TGTGCCAGTCGACTAGCGGGAGGCTCCGAACTTTACGAGCAGTACTTC. The encoded protein is CASRLAGGSELYEQYF.

This clone was picked up one time. V gene TRBV29-1 combines with J gene TRBJ2-7, with 9 bases fitting TRBD2. Germline V gives CDR1 SQVTM, CDR2 ANQGSEA. J gave up 4 bases and V 3 bases, and 4 bases lay outside the gene matches. This CDR3 comprises 13 residues. CDR3 amino acids: CSVEDSGSYEQYF. The CDR3 region has the DNA TGCAGCGTTGAGGATAGCGGGAGTTACGAGCAGTACTTC.

This clone occurred a few times. The chain combines TRBV19 with TRBJ2-1; tentative D call: TRBD1 (6 bases). V was trimmed by 7 bases and J by 4 bases, leaving 11 bases between them. The CDR3 runs 13 residues. CDR1 is LNHDA and CDR2 is SQIVND in the germline V gene (reference sequence). The CDR3 DNA follows: TGTGCCAGTACTAGAGGACAGTACAATGAGCAGTTCTTC. It specifies CASTRGQYNEQFF.

This rearrangement joins TRBV6-5 to TRBJ2-7, with TRBD2 identical over 11 bases. CDR1 and CDR2 from the germline V gene are MNHEY and SVGAGI. The CDR3 covers 16 residues. The ends lost 2 bases at V and 2 bases at J; junction bases unmatched: 5. CDR3 region: CASSYTLAGGPYEQYF. Written as DNA, the CDR3 is TGTGCCAGCAGTTACACATTAGCGGGAGGGCCCTACGAGCAGTACTTC.

The genes are TRBV25-1 and TRBJ1-5; D gene unclear. Germline CDR1 and CDR2: MGHDK and SYGVNS. V lost 6 bases, J lost 0 bases, and 6 bases lay in between. This CDR3 contains 13 residues. The CDR3 loop is CASSSYSNQPQHF. The CDR3 nucleotides are TGTGCCAGCAGCAGTTATAGCAATCAGCCCCAGCATTTT.

Comments on this clone: Compared with germline, one end of the junction differs, possibly owing to a read error. The V call is TRBV5-1, the J call TRBJ2-7; perhaps D is TRBD1 or TRBD2 (6 bases each). The germline gives CDR1 SGHRS, CDR2 YFSETQ. The CDR3 extends over 16 amino acids. This CDR3 reads CASSLGASVPSGEQYF. The CDR3 DNA follows: TGCGCCAGCAGTTTGGGGGCTAGCGTGCCCTCGGGGGAGCAGTACTTC.

The chain employs TRBV9 and TRBJ2-2, with 7 bases that match TRBD2. The CDR3 runs 15 residues. The V and J ends lost 3 bases and 0 bases, in that order; junction bases with no gene match: 2. Germline CDR1 reads SGDLS; CDR2 reads YYNGEE. The CDR3 DNA follows: TGTGCCAGCAGCGAACTAGCGCCGAACACCGGGGAGCTGTTTTTT. Its translation is CASSELAPNTGELFF.

The chain carries TRBV19 and TRBJ2-2; tentative D call: TRBD1 (7 bases). Germline loops: CDR1 LNHDA, CDR2 SQIVND (reference sequence). V was shortened by 6 bases and J by 7 bases, with 18 bases between the two germline ends. This CDR3 spans 15 amino acids. This CDR3 reads CASSWGGGGYGELFF. CDR3 nucleotides: TGTGCCAGTAGCTGGGGTGGAGGGGGCTACGGGGAGCTGTTTTTT.

The chain carries TRBV11-2 and TRBJ2-6; no clear D. The CDR3 length is 17 residues. The V gene lost 3 bases and the J gene lost 2 bases, with 14 bases spanning the gap. CDR1 SGHAT and CDR2 FQNNGV come from the germline V gene. The CDR3 region is CASSFAGNSPGANVLTF. CDR3 nucleotide sequence: TGTGCCAGCAGCTTCGCAGGAAATTCCCCTGGGGCCAACGTCCTGACTTTC.